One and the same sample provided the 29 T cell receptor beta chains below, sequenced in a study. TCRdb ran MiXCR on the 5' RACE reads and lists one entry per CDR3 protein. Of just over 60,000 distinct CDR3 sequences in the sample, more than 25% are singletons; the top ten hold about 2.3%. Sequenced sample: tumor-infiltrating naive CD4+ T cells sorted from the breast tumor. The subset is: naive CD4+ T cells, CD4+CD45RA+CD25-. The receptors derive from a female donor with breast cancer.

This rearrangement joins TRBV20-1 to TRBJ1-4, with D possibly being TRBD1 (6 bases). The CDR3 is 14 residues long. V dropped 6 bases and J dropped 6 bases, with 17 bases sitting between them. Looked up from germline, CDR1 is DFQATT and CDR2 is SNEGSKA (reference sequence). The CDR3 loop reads CSAPKTGVDEKLFF. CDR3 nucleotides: TGCAGTGCCCCCAAGACAGGAGTGGATGAAAAACTGTTTTTT.

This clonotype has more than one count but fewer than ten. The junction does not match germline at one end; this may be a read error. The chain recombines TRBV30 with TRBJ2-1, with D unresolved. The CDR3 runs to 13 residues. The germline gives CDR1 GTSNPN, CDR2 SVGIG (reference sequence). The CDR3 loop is CALSRGRDNEQFF. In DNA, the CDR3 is TGTGCCTTGAGTCGTGGCAGAGACAATGAGCAGTTCTTC.

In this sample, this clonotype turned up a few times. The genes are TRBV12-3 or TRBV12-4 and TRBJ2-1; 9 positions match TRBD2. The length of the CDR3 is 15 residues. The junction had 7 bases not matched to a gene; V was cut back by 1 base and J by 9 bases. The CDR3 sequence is CASSLGSGRSGEQFF. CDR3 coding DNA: TGTGCCAGCAGTTTAGGGAGCGGGAGGTCCGGTGAGCAGTTCTTC.

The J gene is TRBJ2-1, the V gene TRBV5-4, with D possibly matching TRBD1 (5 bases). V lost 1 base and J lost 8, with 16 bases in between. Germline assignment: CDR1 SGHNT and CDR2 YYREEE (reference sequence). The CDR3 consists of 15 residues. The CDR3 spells CASSLIRSQADEQFF. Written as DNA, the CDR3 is TGTGCCAGCAGCTTGATCCGATCACAGGCAGATGAGCAGTTCTTC.

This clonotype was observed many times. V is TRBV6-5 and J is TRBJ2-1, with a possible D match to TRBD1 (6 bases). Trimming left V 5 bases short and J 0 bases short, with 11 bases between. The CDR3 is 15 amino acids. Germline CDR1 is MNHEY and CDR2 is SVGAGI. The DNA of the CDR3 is TGTGCCAGCAGTCACAGGGCAAGCTCCTACAATGAGCAGTTCTTC. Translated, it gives CASSHRASSYNEQFF.

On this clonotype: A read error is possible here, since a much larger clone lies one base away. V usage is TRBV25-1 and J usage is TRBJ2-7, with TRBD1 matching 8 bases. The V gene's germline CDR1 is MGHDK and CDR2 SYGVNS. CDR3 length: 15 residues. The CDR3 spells CAGSGSGTGSYEQYF. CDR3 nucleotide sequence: TGTGCCGGCAGTGGATCCGGGACAGGCTCCTACGAGCAGTACTTC.

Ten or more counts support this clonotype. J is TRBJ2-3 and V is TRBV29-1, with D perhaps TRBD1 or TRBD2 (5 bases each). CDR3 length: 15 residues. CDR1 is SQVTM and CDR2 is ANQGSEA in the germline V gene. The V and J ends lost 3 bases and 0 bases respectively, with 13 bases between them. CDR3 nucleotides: TGCAGCGTTGACGCCTACTGGGGGAGCACAGATACGCAGTATTTT. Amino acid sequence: CSVDAYWGSTDTQYF.

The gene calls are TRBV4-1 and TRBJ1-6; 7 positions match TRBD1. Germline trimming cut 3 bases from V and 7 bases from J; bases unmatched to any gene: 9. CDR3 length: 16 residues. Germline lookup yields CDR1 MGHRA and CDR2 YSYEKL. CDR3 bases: TGCGCCAGCAGCCACGTTCGGACAGGAGGAAATTCACCCCTCCACTTT. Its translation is CASSHVRTGGNSPLHF.

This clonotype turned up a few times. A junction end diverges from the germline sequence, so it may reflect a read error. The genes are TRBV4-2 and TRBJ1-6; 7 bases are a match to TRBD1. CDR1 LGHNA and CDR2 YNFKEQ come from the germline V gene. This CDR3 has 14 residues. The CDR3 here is CASSGTAPNSPLHF. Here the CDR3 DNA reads TGCGCCAGCAGCGGGACAGCGCCTAATTCACCCCTCCACTTT.

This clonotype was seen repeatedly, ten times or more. In DNA form, the CDR3 reads TGTGCCAGCAGCTTGACAGGGACGGACACTGAAGCTTTCTTT. Its translation: CASSLTGTDTEAFF. The genes are TRBV6-1 and TRBJ1-1; 7 bases line up with TRBD1. V lost 6 bases and J lost 3; bases outside the gene matches: 7. This CDR3 is 14 amino acids long. Germline values: CDR1 MNHNS, CDR2 SASEGT.

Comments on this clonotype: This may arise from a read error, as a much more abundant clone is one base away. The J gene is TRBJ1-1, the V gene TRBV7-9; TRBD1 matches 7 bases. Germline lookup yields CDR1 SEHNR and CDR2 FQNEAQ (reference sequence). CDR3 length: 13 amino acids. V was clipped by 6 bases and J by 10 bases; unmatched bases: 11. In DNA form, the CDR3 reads TGTGCCAGCAGTAAGGGGGCTCTTGAAGGAGCTTTCTTT. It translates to CASSKGALEGAFF.

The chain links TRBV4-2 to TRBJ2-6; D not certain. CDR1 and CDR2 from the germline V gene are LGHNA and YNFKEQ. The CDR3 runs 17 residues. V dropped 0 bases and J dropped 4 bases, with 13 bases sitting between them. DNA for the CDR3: TGTGCCAGCAGCCAAGACGCCAGAGGTCGAGGGGCCAACGTCCTGACTTTC. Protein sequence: CASSQDARGRGANVLTF.

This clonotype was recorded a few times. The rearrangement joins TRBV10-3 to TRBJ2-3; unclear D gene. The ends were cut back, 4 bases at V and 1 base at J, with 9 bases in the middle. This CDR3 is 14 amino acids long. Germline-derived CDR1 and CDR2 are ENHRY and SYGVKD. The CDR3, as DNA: TGTGCCATCAGTGGTACCAGCGGCACAGATACGCAGTATTTT. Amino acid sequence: CAISGTSGTDTQYF.

CDR3 in DNA: TGTGCCAGCAGCCTTGGGGTCGGGGGCTACACCTTC. Its protein product is CASSLGVGGYTF. V gene TRBV3-1 combines with J gene TRBJ1-2; the D is unclear. The CDR3 length is 12 residues. Germline V gene lookup returns CDR1 LGHDT and CDR2 YNNKEL (reference sequence). Trimming pared 4 bases from V and 8 bases from J, leaving 11 bases between.

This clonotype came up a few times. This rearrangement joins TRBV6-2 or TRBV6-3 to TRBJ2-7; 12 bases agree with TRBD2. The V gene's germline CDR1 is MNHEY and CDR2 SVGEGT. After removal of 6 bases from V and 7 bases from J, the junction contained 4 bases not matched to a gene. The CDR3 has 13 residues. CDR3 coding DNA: TGTGCCAGCAGCCTAGCGGGAGGGCCTGAGCAGTACTTC. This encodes CASSLAGGPEQYF.

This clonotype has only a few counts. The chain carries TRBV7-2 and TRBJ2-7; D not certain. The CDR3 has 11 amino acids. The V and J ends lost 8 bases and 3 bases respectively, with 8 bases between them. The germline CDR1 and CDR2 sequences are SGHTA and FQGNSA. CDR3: CASSHYYEQYF. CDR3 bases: TGTGCCAGCTCCCACTACTACGAGCAGTACTTC.

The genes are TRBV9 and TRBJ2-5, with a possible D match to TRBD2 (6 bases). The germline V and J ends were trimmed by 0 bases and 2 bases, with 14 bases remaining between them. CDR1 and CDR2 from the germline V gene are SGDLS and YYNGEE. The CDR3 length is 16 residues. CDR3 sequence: CASSVAVGGEQETQYF. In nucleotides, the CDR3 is TGTGCCAGCAGCGTAGCGGTGGGAGGTGAACAAGAGACCCAGTACTTC.

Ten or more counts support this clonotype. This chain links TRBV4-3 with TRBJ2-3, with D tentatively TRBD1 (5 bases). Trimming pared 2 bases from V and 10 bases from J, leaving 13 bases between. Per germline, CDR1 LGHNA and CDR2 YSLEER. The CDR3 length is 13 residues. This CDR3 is CASSQFQGRAQYF. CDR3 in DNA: TGCGCCAGCAGCCAATTCCAGGGAAGGGCGCAGTATTTT.

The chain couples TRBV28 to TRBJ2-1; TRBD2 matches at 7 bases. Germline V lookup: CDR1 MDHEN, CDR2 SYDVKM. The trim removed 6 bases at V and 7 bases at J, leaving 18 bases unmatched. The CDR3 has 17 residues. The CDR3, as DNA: TGTGCCAGCAGCCGAGGGATAGCGGGCACCCTCTTGAATGAGCAGTTCTTC. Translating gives CASSRGIAGTLLNEQFF.

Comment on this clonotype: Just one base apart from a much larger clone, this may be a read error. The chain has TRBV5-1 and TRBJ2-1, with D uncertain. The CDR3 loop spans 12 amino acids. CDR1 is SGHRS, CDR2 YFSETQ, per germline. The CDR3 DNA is TGCGCCAGCAGCTTGACAGACAATGAGCAGCTCTTC. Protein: CASSLTDNEQLF.

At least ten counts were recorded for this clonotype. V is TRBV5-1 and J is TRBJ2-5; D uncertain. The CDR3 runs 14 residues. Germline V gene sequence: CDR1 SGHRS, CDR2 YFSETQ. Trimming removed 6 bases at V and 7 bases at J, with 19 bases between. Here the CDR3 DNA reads TGCGCCAGCACCACCGTAGGCGGTCCGGGGACCCAGTACTTC. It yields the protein CASTTVGGPGTQYF.

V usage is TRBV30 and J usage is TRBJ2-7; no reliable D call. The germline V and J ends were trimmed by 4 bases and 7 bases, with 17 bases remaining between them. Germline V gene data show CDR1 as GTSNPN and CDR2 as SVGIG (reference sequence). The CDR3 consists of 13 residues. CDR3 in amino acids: CAWNNLMRPEQYF. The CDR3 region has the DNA TGTGCCTGGAACAACCTTATGCGACCGGAGCAGTACTTC. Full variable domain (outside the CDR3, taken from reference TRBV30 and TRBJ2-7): SQTIHQWPATLVQPVGSPLSLECTVEGTSNPNLYWYRQAAGRGLQLLFYSVGIGQISSEVPQNLSASRPQDRQFILSSKKLLLSDSGFYLCAWNNLMRPEQYFGPGTRLTVT.

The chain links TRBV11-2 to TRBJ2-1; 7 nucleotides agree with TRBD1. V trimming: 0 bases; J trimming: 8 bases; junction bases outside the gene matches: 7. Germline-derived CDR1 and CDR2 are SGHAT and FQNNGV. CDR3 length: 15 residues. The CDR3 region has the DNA TGTGCCAGCAGCTTAGAGGCAGGGGGTAACCATGAGCAGTTCTTC. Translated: CASSLEAGGNHEQFF.

The CDR3 DNA reads TGTGCCAGCAGCTTAGTAGGTAGCGGGATACAAGAGACCCAGTACTTC. Translating gives CASSLVGSGIQETQYF. This chain links TRBV7-2 with TRBJ2-5, with TRBD2 matching over 8 bases. This CDR3 has 16 amino acids. Germline V gives CDR1 SGHTA, CDR2 FQGNSA. V was clipped by 1 base and J by 2 bases; unmatched bases: 6.

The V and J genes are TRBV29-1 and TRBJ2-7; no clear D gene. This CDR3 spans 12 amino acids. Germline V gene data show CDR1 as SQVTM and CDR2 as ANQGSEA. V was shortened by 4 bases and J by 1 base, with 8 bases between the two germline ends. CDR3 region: CSVVDGSYEQYF. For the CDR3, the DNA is TGCAGCGTTGTTGACGGATCCTACGAGCAGTACTTC.

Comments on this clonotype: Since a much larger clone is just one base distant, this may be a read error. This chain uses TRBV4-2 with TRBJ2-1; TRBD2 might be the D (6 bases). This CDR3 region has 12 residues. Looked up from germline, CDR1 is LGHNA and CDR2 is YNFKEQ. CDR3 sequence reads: CASSRDWNEQSF. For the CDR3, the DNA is TGTGCCAGCAGCCGGGACTGGAATGAGCAGTCCTTC.

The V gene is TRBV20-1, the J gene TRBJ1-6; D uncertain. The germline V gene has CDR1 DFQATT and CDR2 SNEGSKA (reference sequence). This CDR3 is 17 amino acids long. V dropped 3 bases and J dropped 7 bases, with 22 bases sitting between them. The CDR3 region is CSARVERQARGNSPLHF. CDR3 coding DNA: TGCAGTGCTAGGGTGGAACGACAAGCTCGGGGAAATTCACCCCTCCACTTT.

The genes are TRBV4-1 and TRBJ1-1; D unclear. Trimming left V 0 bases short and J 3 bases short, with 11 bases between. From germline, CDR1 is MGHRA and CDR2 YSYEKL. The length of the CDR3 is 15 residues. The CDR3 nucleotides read TGCGCCAGCAGCCAAGACCCCGGTCATGACACTGAAGCTTTCTTT. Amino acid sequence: CASSQDPGHDTEAFF.

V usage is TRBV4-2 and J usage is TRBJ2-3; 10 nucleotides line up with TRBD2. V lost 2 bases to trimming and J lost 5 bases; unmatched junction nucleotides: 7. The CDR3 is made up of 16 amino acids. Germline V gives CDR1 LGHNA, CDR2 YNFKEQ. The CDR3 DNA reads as TGTGCCAGCAGCCAAATAGCGGGAGGAGGGGGAGATACGCAGTATTTT. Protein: CASSQIAGGGGDTQYF.